This T cell receptor beta chain was recovered during a study of T cells in Graves' hyperthyroidism and ophthalmopathy (dated by TCRdb to between 2019 and 2020). With regard to the full study: Peripheral blood was sampled at the time of initial diagnosis, prior to any treatment. TCR Vbeta CDR3 sequencing of fewer than 150 peripheral blood samples (over 40 ophthalmopathy, some 75 hyperthyroidism and approximately 17 progressor patients) is reported in the paper. Prospective prediction of ophthalmopathy was tested in an independent validation cohort of fewer than 20 hyperthyroidism patients and around 16 patients who later progressed to ophthalmopathy. After sampling, hyperthyroidism patients received methimazole starting at 30 mg daily, and ophthalmopathy patients received high-dose intravenous methylprednisolone. The roughly 100 discovery patients were randomly divided into training and test sets at a 7:3 ratio. Thyroid tissue and blood T-cell repertoires from six Graves' hyperthyroidism patients were also compared in the study. A discovery cohort of approximately 100 patients, 43 with Graves' ophthalmopathy and roughly 59 with stable Graves' hyperthyroidism, was used to find distinguishing TCR V-J signatures.

This clonotype was detected only a few times. The antigen it recognizes is unknown. Base quality data are lacking; no much larger clone is found one base away. The TCR beta CDR3 regions were amplified from RNA transcripts. The first round of RT-PCR for the TCR CDR3 was performed with the HTBI primer set and the Qiagen OneStep RT-PCR kit. A second multiplex PCR round built the libraries, followed by size selection and purification. Libraries were sequenced paired-end with 100 bp reads on an Illumina HiSeq2000. On the authors' methods: SOAPnuke was used to process the raw data, throwing out any read that contained adapters or uncalled bases, had a mean Phred below 15, or lacked an exact constant-primer or identifier match. COPE v1.2.5 was used to merge the high-quality paired reads, and each unique nucleotide sequence was defined as a clonotype. Clonotypes were aligned to IMGT TRBV, TRBD and TRBJ reference segments using MiTCR v1.1. Analysis was restricted to V-J combinations with a frequency above 0.0001, which covered just over 98% of repertoires. A TCS score was defined as the ratio between F50 (clonal expansion) and ExV (chaos), using BLOSUM62-based TCRdist between CDR3 peptides within each V-J. Welch's t-statistics and random forest reduced 500 to 650 V-J features to 10 to 15, which were used in a naive Bayes classifier (R e1071). Starting from the raw public reads, TCRdb applied fastp trimming at Q25, assembled clones with MiXCR and retained in-frame beta chains. One record per CDR3 amino acid sequence lists the most common genes and DNA. These V and J calls derive from TCRdb rather than the authors' analysis. The sample profile shows around 370,000 distinct CDR3 sequences; about 18% of them were found once. Clones ranked in the top ten supply 40% of the sample.

Ophthalmopathy patients had moderately to severely active disease, with a Clinical Activity Score of 3 or more, a NOSPECS grade of 4 or more, and a disease duration of less than 3 months. Any patient with an uncontrolled infection, another autoimmune disease, pregnancy or lactation was excluded. Diagnoses were based on clinical symptoms, serum thyroxine and TRAb, thyroid ultrasound and orbital computed tomography. Ficoll-Paque density gradient centrifugation was used to isolate PBMCs from 9.5 to 10 ml of fresh peripheral blood. Total RNA was extracted using Trizol reagent, and RNA quality was assessed on an Agilent 2100 Bioanalyzer. Overall study outcomes, separate from this receptor: Ophthalmopathy was separated from stable hyperthyroidism by a 13 V-J signature model, with approximately 89% sensitivity and about 84% specificity obtained in cross-validation and 80%/75% obtained in testing. Most expanded thyroid clonotypes (frequency above 0.001) were also detected in blood, suggesting blood repertoires may reflect thyroid immune responses. In validation, progression to ophthalmopathy was predicted by the model with about 70% sensitivity and roughly 76% specificity, a median of approximately 7.1 months before onset. Sample size was not statistically predetermined, and blinding of investigators to group allocation was not performed.

The receptor comes from a man younger than 30 with Graves' ophthalmopathy. The sequencing sample was made of blood.

CDR3 loop: CASSVAGRYNEQFF. The DNA sequence is TGTGCCAGCAGCGTAGCCGGCCGATACAATGAGCAGTTCTTC. The chain is encoded by TRBV9 joined to TRBJ2-1; the D gene remains uncertain. The CDR3 runs 14 amino acids, cysteine and phenylalanine included. Just the 42-base CDR3 DNA is kept, in frame starting at base 1. Between the V and J ends, shortened by 0 bases and 4 bases respectively, the junction contains 8 bases. The germline V gene provides CDR1 SGDLS and CDR2 YYNGEE. This CDR3, with the reference TRBV9 and TRBJ2-1 proteins standing in past its ends, gives the full variable domain DSGVTQTPKHLITATGQRVTLRCSPRSGDLSVYWYQQSLDQGLQFLIQYYNGEERAKGNILERFSAQQFPDLHSELNLSSLELGDSALYFCASSVAGRYNEQFFGPGTRLTVL.